These 3 T cell receptor beta chains were all obtained from the same sample, sequenced in a study of regulatory T cells in long-lasting Graves disease. HTBI primers from iRepertoire and Arm-PCR of CDR3 regions yielded the TCR beta libraries. TCRdb analysed the multiplex PCR reads with MiXCR anew, one entry per CDR3 protein. Of a few hundred thousand distinct CDR3 sequences detected, roughly a fifth appear once; the ten largest clones hold approximately 10%. Sample time point: newly diagnosed GD, antithyroid drugs for less than 3 months. The TCR library was prepared using RNA isolated from PBMCs. This sample was shared with a second study, whose subject was T cells in Graves' hyperthyroidism and ophthalmopathy.

The sample consisted of peripheral blood mononuclear cells (PBMCs), taken at new diagnosis, from a patient treated with antithyroid drugs. The receptors here all came from a woman aged 25-40 years with Graves disease.

This clonotype was recorded many times. The chain is built from TRBV12-3 or TRBV12-4 and TRBJ1-4; D is ambiguous. The CDR3 runs to 13 residues. The germline V and J ends were trimmed by 3 bases and 4 bases, with 6 bases remaining between them. For the CDR3, the DNA is TGTGCCAGCAGTTTGTGGGTTAATGAAAAACTGTTTTTT. Its protein is CASSLWVNEKLFF.

This clonotype was seen ten or more times. The chain couples TRBV13 to TRBJ2-7; D gene unclear. Germline V gene data show CDR1 as PRHDT and CDR2 as FYEKMQ (reference sequence). The CDR3 length is 12 residues. V was trimmed by 2 bases and J by 2 bases, leaving 4 bases between them. Here the CDR3 reads CASSLQPYEQYF. In DNA, the CDR3 is TGTGCCAGCAGCTTACAACCCTACGAGCAGTACTTC. The whole variable domain, remainder taken from reference TRBV13 and TRBJ2-7, is AAGVIQSPRHLIKEKRETATLKCYPIPRHDTVYWYQQGPGQDPQFLISFYEKMQSDKGSIPDRFSAQQFSDYHSELNMSSLELGDSALYFCASSLQPYEQYFGPGTRLTVT.

This clonotype was observed a few times. In this CDR3 the conserved last residue, phenylalanine or tryptophan, is missing, so a read error is likely. The rearrangement uses TRBV11-2 and TRBJ2-5; D might be TRBD2 (5 bases). This CDR3 contains 17 residues. Germline CDR1 and CDR2: SGHAT and FQNNGV. CDR3 protein: CASSPNERRGSTKTQYS. The CDR3 DNA reads as TGTGCCAGCAGCCCCAATGAACGTCGAGGGAGTACGAAGACTCAGTACTCC.